Detailed here is one T cell receptor (beta chain). The antigen it recognizes is unknown. Base-call qualities are not available, and no considerably larger clone is one nucleotide away. This entry is derived from a study of identical twins (dated by TCRdb to the mid-2010s). Regarding the study in general: To test whether fetal clonotypes persist, this study deep-sequenced TCR alpha and beta repertoires from monozygotic twins, from unrelated adults of various ages, and from cord blood. To rule out contamination, the twin experiments were replicated at different times with different library preparation protocols. Study-wide findings and limitations: Because the same donors could not be followed over many years, the conclusions relied on cross-sectional statistical analysis. Abundant cord blood beta clonotypes had fewer insertions, young adult naive repertoires showed a similar but weaker trend, and memory repertoires showed no such trend. In beta out-of-frame sequences, excess twin sharing was weaker, because having fewer shared sequences lowered the signal-to-noise ratio. In monozygotic twins, out-of-frame TCR alpha sharing was systematically underestimated by recombination models, although the models agreed with sharing between unrelated individuals. Compared with coincidental sharing between unrelated individuals, out-of-frame TCR alpha sequences shared between twins had an excess of sequences with low generation probability. Zero-insertion analyses could be partly confounded by invariant T cells such as MAIT and iNKT, though diverse VJ usage argued against such confounding for most clonotypes.

V is pared back by 6 bases and J by 0 bases, with 7 bases lying between the germline termini. From cysteine to phenylalanine, the CDR3 is 13 amino acids long. The DNA shown is the 39-base CDR3, in frame from base 1. The germline V gene (reference sequence) sets CDR1 to SEHNR and CDR2 to FQNEAQ. Every donor was a healthy Caucasian. The twin cohort comprised three pairs of female monozygotic twins, all aged roughly 18 to 30 years. CD4+ and CD8+ T cell populations were isolated with positive isolation kits from Invitrogen. The library was built by means of 5' RACE. Sequencing was performed on an Illumina HiSeq 2000. Template switching introduced a universal primer binding site; the final cDNA contained a unique molecular identifier, enabling accurate counting of TCR cDNA molecules. Specific primers in the conserved constant-segment region were used to synthesize first-strand cDNA for the TCR alpha and beta chains. To control for contamination, every cDNA library was double barcoded, receiving both a SMART-Mk sample barcode and Illumina barcodes. Two successive PCR steps introduced TruSeq adapter sequences along with Illumina sample barcodes. The Illumina HiSeq platform was used with custom primers to sequence TCR alpha and beta cDNA libraries. Under the source paper's analysis protocol: Unique molecular identifiers were extracted from raw reads with MiGEC, and CDR3 positions were determined with MiXCR. Recombination models were inferred per individual with the repgenHMM and IGoR tools using an EM algorithm. The analysis of shared clonotypes was done with the tcR package in R, with sharing normalized by the product of cloneset sizes. To study raw recombination free of thymic and clonal selection effects, out-of-frame nonproductive sequences were analyzed. The public reads were reprocessed in TCRdb via fastp at Q25 and MiXCR, keeping in-frame beta chains. Duplicate CDR3 protein sequences are folded into a single record with the most common DNA and genes. These V and J calls are TCRdb output, not the study's own analysis. This sample is represented by some 240,000 distinct CDR3 sequences; roughly 8.7% of them were singletons. The biggest ten clones account for 2.5% to 3.5% of the sample.

These sequences were also reported in another study, on yellow fever vaccine responses in identical twins. As that second paper reports: The authors reported that the T cell response to vaccination in identical twins appeared partly convergent and partly personalized. The study precisely tracked vaccine-responding T cell clones in identical twins.

The material sequenced was CD8+ T cells sorted from blood. The chain is assembled from TRBV7-9 and TRBJ2-3, with no confident D gene call. This receptor was identified in a woman between 18 and 30 years old in good health. The CDR3 has the sequence CASRETSTDTQYF. The bases are TGTGCCAGCAGAGAGACTAGCACAGATACGCAGTATTTT.